The present entry profiles one T cell receptor beta chain with its context. Sequenced by immunoSEQ multiplex PCR; TCRdb stores in-frame clones only, minus some. This sample has 90,000 to 95,000 clones; 83% occur once, and the top ten carry around 0.8%. Trimming cost V 3 bases and J 0 bases; bases outside gene matches: 3. In germline, CDR1 is SEHNR, CDR2 FQNEAQ (reference sequence). The CDR3 totals 15 residues. The sample originates from a study of radiotherapy plus CTLA-4 blockade in lung cancer. This TCR came from a human donor with non-small cell lung cancer who had stable disease on radiotherapy plus ipilimumab. V and J are TRBV7-9 and TRBJ1-1; 8 bases fit TRBD1. The sample in question was peripheral blood, obtained from a patient treated with radiotherapy plus ipilimumab. The CDR3 DNA reads TGTGCCAGCAGCTTCTCGACAGGGGTGAACACTGAAGCTTTCTTT. It translates to CASSFSTGVNTEAFF.